This TCR beta chain was documented in a study of T cell responses to AZD1222 COVID-19 vaccine. Germline-derived CDR1 and CDR2 are MNHEY and SVGAGI. CDR3 length: 16 amino acids. With 2 bases clipped from V and 2 bases from J, the junction kept 6 bases outside the gene matches. The protocol was immunoSEQ multiplex PCR, while the TCRdb copy is restricted to in-frame clones and leaves out a portion. The sample carries fewer than 130,000 clones, around 93% recorded once. This receptor was taken from an adult who received the AZD1222 COVID-19 vaccine. The material sequenced was peripheral blood, taken 28 days after the second AZD1222 dose. The chain joins TRBV6-5 to TRBJ2-7, with 10 bases aligning to TRBD1. CDR3: CASSYLTGGSTYEQYF. As DNA, the CDR3 is TGTGCCAGCAGTTACCTGACAGGGGGCTCTACCTACGAGCAGTACTTC.